This TCR beta chain was sequenced in a study of OX40 agonist ivuxolimab in advanced cancers. Notes on the research overall: The costimulatory receptor OX40 (CD134) was targeted by ivuxolimab, a fully human IgG2 agonistic monoclonal antibody. Intravenous ivuxolimab was administered to patients every 2 weeks at six dose levels: 0.01, 0.1, 0.3, 1.5, 3 and 10 mg/kg. A male proportion of roughly 80% and a mean age of approximately 60 years, ranging from about 23 to 79, were recorded for the dose-escalation cohort. Among the roughly 52 dose-escalation patients, some 20 had hepatocellular carcinoma, roughly 15 melanoma, 9 renal cell carcinoma and 9 head and neck cancer. Prior anti-PD-1, anti-PD-L1 or anti-CTLA-4 therapy was permitted, and checkpoint inhibitors had been received by about two fifths of dose-escalation patients. The paper describes the monotherapy dose-escalation part (N of about 57 patients) of the phase I trial of ivuxolimab. Partial responses were achieved by three dose-escalation patients, of whom one had hepatocellular carcinoma and two had cutaneous melanoma. Peripheral TCRbeta sequencing aimed to test whether ivuxolimab altered TCR sequence diversity and caused clonal T-cell expansion. Study-level results and caveats: At doses from 0.1 to 3.0 mg/kg, clonal expansion was seen in both CD4+ and CD8+ blood T cells between baseline and week 6. The antigen specificity of the clonally expanded peripheral T cells was not determined. Partial responders in the 0.1-3.0 mg/kg groups had among the lowest normalized peripheral clonal expansion, especially among CD8+ T cells. Low levels of normalized T-cell clonal expansion were also seen in some patients who did not respond. After ivuxolimab, expanded clones were on average more numerous among CD8+ T cells than among CD4+ T cells.

Patients with a history of autoimmune disease or receiving systemic immunosuppression were excluded from the trial. Peripheral blood for TCR sequencing was collected from all dose cohorts at baseline, on cycle 4 day 1, and on cycle 7 day 1. Samples were obtained from an open-label, multicenter, first-in-human phase I dose-escalation trial of ivuxolimab. Adults with locally advanced or metastatic melanoma, renal cell carcinoma, hepatocellular carcinoma or head and neck squamous cell carcinoma were enrolled in the trial. CD4+ and CD8+ T cells were sorted separately from peripheral blood before TCR sequencing. Genomic DNA was extracted from sorted cells for sequencing of the TCRbeta CDR3 region. TCRbeta CDR3 regions were sequenced using the immunoSEQ Assay. Imported from immuneACCESS, the table was reduced by TCRdb to in-frame sequences with V and J called. These copies leave out some clones; in studies compared against another copy, an unresolved V gene accounts for under half, and the cause of the remainder is not known. This sample has more than 75,000 clones in its table, and approximately 86% of those were observed once. The ten largest clones capture around 0.82% of the sample.

Note on this clone: The target of this receptor is not known. No much larger clone exists at a distance of one base, and base qualities are not known.

Inclusive of the bounding cysteine and phenylalanine, the CDR3 is 12 residues long. The entry retains the CDR3 DNA only, 36 bases that are in frame from base 1. According to the germline V gene, CDR1 reads SQVTM and CDR2 reads ANQGSEA. This sequence uses TRBV29-1 and TRBJ2-2; no D gene can be assigned with confidence. The material sequenced was CD4+ or CD8+ T cells sorted from blood, taken in a trial of the OX40 agonist ivuxolimab. The sequence was collected from an adult with an advanced solid tumor such as melanoma, head and neck, liver or kidney cancer. CDR3 region: CSAARDTGELFF. The DNA is TGCAGTGCAGCGCGAGACACCGGGGAGCTGTTTTTT.